The text below deals with one T cell receptor (beta chain). The antigen is unknown. This sample stems from a study of shared clonotypes between healthy human individuals. The authors split each subset's genomic DNA evenly across several immunoSEQ plates. Some clones are missing from TCRdb's copy, which holds only in-frame ones; the method was immunoSEQ multiplex PCR. Of about 580,000 clones detected, 95% to 98% appear once; the ten largest clones hold approximately 0.33%. Whole-study results and caveats: Blood was the only sampled material, and tissue repertoires likely differ.

Naive CD8 isolation took CD45RO-negative cells positively selected for CCR7 and excluded terminally differentiated effector memory CD45RA+ cells. Nashville, Tennessee was home to all donors, who were Caucasian adults. CDR1 and CDR2 from the germline V gene are SEHNR and FQNEAQ (reference sequence). The CDR3 extends over 15 amino acids. Trimming at V came to 5 bases and at J to 0 bases, leaving 7 bases not matched to a gene. The sequence came from a man aged 30 to 45 in good health. The sample consisted of naive CD8+ T cells sorted from blood. The rearrangement links TRBV7-9 to TRBJ2-7, with 7 bases fitting TRBD1. The CDR3 loop reads CASSATGVSSYEQYF. In nucleotides, the CDR3 is TGTGCCAGCAGCGCAACAGGGGTCAGCTCCTACGAGCAGTACTTC.